This TCR beta chain was profiled in a study of T cell responses to AZD1222 COVID-19 vaccine. About this clone: Its antigen is as yet unknown.

Some clones are missing from TCRdb's copy, which holds only in-frame ones; the method was immunoSEQ multiplex PCR. The profile covers approximately 200,000 clones, with approximately 94% appearing a single time and about 9% taken by the ten largest. CDR1 is SNHLY and CDR2 is FYNNEI in the germline V gene. Trimming left V 1 base short and J 0 bases short, with 7 bases between. This CDR3 comprises 15 residues. Study-wide results and limits: Unmutated variant regions are reportedly targeted by nearly half of spike-specific TCRs.

This chain connects TRBV2 to TRBJ2-1; no firm D call. The starting material was peripheral blood, obtained on day 0 of AZD1222 vaccination. The TCR originated in an adult in good health. The CDR3: CASSEENSSYNEQFF. Here the CDR3 DNA reads TGTGCCAGCAGTGAAGAAAACAGCTCCTACAATGAGCAGTTCTTC.